The 30 T cell receptor beta chains below were found in one sample sequenced in a study of molecular identifiers for immune sequencing clone quantification. Each CDR3 protein is one row after TCRdb ran MiXCR on the PCR reads. The sample holds 60,000 to 75,000 distinct CDR3 sequences, over 15% seen once. The sequenced sample consisted of naive CD8+ T cells from blood, with Jurkat cell RNA spiked in. Subset meaning: FACS-sorted CD8+CD4-CCR7+CD45RA+ naive T cells. The receptor source for this set is a human donor in good health. Some libraries in this study had Jurkat cell RNA spiked in.

This clonotype was counted a single time. A read error may produce the germline difference seen at one junction end. The V and J genes are TRBV6-2 or TRBV6-3 and TRBJ2-7; the D gene is possibly TRBD1 (6 bases). The CDR3 contains 13 residues. Germline CDR1 MNHEY, CDR2 SVGEGT. CDR3 sequence (DNA): TGTGCCAGCTCCGGACAGCCGGGCTACGAGCAGTGCTTC. Translation: CASSGQPGYEQCF.

This clonotype has ten or more counts. The CDR3 nucleotides are TGCAGCGTTGTACTAGCGGAGGGCGGCTACGAGCAGTACTTC. It yields the protein CSVVLAEGGYEQYF. The chain combines TRBV29-1 with TRBJ2-7; TRBD2 agrees at 8 bases. Unmatched junction bases numbered 8, after V lost 4 bases and J lost 3 bases. The CDR3 loop spans 14 amino acids. Germline V lookup: CDR1 SQVTM, CDR2 ANQGSEA.

This clonotype appeared many times. This chain connects TRBV14 to TRBJ2-7, with D uncertain. V was clipped by 2 bases and J by 2 bases, with 13 bases between them. The germline CDR1 and CDR2 sequences are SGHDN and FVKESK. This CDR3 has 15 amino acids. For the CDR3, the DNA is TGTGCCAGCAGCCAAACTGTGAACCCGACCTACGAGCAGTACTTC. The encoded protein is CASSQTVNPTYEQYF.

This clonotype appeared many times. The CDR3 here is CATSRDQWDSRPYEQYF. CDR3 in DNA: TGTGCCACCAGCAGAGATCAGTGGGACTCACGACCTTACGAGCAGTACTTC. This chain links TRBV15 with TRBJ2-7; D is possibly TRBD2 (6 bases). Germline CDR1 is LNHNV and CDR2 is YYDKDF (reference sequence). CDR3 length equals 17 residues. Trimming removed 0 bases at V and 4 bases at J, with 19 bases between.

This clonotype showed up just a few times. This may be a read error: a much more frequent sequence differs by one nucleotide. The chain combines TRBV4-1 with TRBJ2-5, with TRBD2 matching 8 bases. The CDR3 covers 17 residues. From germline, CDR1 is MGHRA and CDR2 YSYEKL. Losses at the gene ends were 1 base for V and 5 bases for J; bases not matched to a gene: 12. CDR3 sequence: CASSQAGFASGSETQYF. In DNA form, the CDR3 reads TGCGCCAGCAGCCAAGCTGGGTTCGCTAGCGGGTCGGAGACCCAGTACTTC.

The chain recombines TRBV20-1 with TRBJ2-1; 8 nucleotides agree with TRBD1. Trimming cost V 2 bases and J 7 bases; bases outside gene matches: 10. This CDR3 is 15 amino acids long. CDR1 is DFQATT and CDR2 is SNEGSKA in the germline V gene (reference sequence). CDR3 DNA: TGCAGTGCTAGAAGGACAGGGCGGGTGGGGAATGAGCAGTTCTTC. Translation gives CSARRTGRVGNEQFF.

This chain joins TRBV7-8 and TRBJ2-1, with a weak D call TRBD2 (5 bases). Germline V CDR1 and CDR2: SGHVS, FQNEAQ. Deletions cut 0 bases from V and 5 bases from J, with 11 bases between. The CDR3 is made up of 15 amino acids. CDR3 nucleotides: TGTGCCAGCAGCTTAGCGAGGCTAGCTAACAATGAGCAGTTCTTC. It codes for CASSLARLANNEQFF.

Points on this clonotype: It may be a read error: a sequence one base away is much more abundant. The V and J genes are TRBV28 and TRBJ2-5; TRBD2 aligns across 7 bases. CDR1 MDHEN and CDR2 SYDVKM come from the germline V gene. The CDR3 runs to 13 residues. The CDR3 nucleotides read TGTGTCAGTACTTGGGAGGGCCAAGAGACCCAGTACTTC. Translated: CVSTWEGQETQYF.

Ten or more counts support this clonotype. The rearrangement links TRBV27 to TRBJ1-1; possible D gene TRBD1, 5 bases. Deletions cut 5 bases from V and 2 bases from J, with 18 bases between. The CDR3 is 16 amino acids. CDR1 MNHEY and CDR2 SMNVEV come from the germline V gene (reference sequence). The CDR3 region is CASSPIITTANTEAFF. The DNA of the CDR3 is TGTGCCAGCAGTCCAATAATAACGACAGCAAACACTGAAGCTTTCTTT.

This clonotype was counted many times. The chain joins TRBV27 to TRBJ2-5, with D possibly being TRBD1 (5 bases). Germline V gives CDR1 MNHEY, CDR2 SMNVEV (reference sequence). Trimming took off 7 bases at V and 4 bases at J, with 19 bases between the two ends. This CDR3 spans 15 amino acids. CDR3 sequence: CASKPGPTTGETQYF. CDR3 sequence (DNA): TGTGCCAGCAAACCGGGTCCTACAACAGGAGAGACCCAGTACTTC.

This clonotype was counted many times. The J gene is TRBJ2-5, the V gene TRBV7-9; 7 bases match TRBD2. The ends lost 3 bases at V and 5 bases at J; junction bases unmatched: 9. Germline assignment: CDR1 SEHNR and CDR2 FQNEAQ (reference sequence). This CDR3 comprises 15 residues. This CDR3 is CASSLLAEPEETQYF. DNA for the CDR3: TGTGCCAGCAGCTTGCTAGCGGAGCCGGAGGAGACCCAGTACTTC.

This clonotype was seen at least ten times. The chain is built from TRBV20-1 and TRBJ2-7; 7 nucleotides agree with TRBD1. V shed 3 bases, J shed 2 bases, and the junction held 7 bases outside the gene matches. CDR3 length: 14 amino acids. CDR1 DFQATT and CDR2 SNEGSKA come from the germline V gene (reference sequence). The CDR3 region is CSARATGTAYEQYF. Here the CDR3 DNA reads TGCAGTGCTAGGGCGACCGGGACAGCCTACGAGCAGTACTTC.

This clonotype was picked up many times. The chain employs TRBV7-9 and TRBJ1-5, with D possibly TRBD1 on 5 matching bases. Trimming removed 5 bases at V and 7 bases at J, with 18 bases between. Germline values: CDR1 SEHNR, CDR2 FQNEAQ (reference sequence). CDR3 length: 15 amino acids. CDR3 nucleotide sequence: TGTGCCAGCAGCGCAGCGGGGGGGGGTATGCAGCCCCAGCATTTT. This translates into CASSAAGGGMQPQHF. Full variable domain (rest looked up from reference TRBV7-9 and TRBJ1-5): DTGVSQNPRHKITKRGQNVTFRCDPISEHNRLYWYRQTLGQGPEFLTYFQNEAQLEKSRLLSDRFSAERPKGSFSTLEIQRTEQGDSAMYLCASSAAGGGMQPQHFGDGTRLSIL.

There are many counts of this clonotype. The V and J genes are TRBV11-3 and TRBJ2-1; D gene ambiguous. The V gene's germline CDR1 is SGHNT and CDR2 YENEEA. The CDR3 spans 13 residues. With 6 bases removed from V and 3 bases from J, the gap between germline ends came to 9 bases. This CDR3 reads CASRAGGYNEQFF. As DNA, the CDR3 is TGTGCCAGCAGGGCTGGCGGCTACAATGAGCAGTTCTTC.

This clonotype has only a few counts. This CDR3 fails to terminate in the conserved phenylalanine or tryptophan, so it likely reflects a read error. The chain links TRBV11-2 to TRBJ1-1; TRBD1 might be the D (5 bases). The CDR3 length is 16 residues. Trimming stripped 1 base from V and 8 bases from J, with 20 bases between. The germline V gene encodes CDR1 SGHAT and CDR2 FQNNGV. The CDR3 coding sequence is TGTGCCAGCAGCTTAGTTTTGCCAGGGCCGGGACTGGAAGCTTTCTCT. It encodes CASSLVLPGPGLEAFS.

Ten or more counts support this clonotype. V gene TRBV6-2 or TRBV6-3 combines with J gene TRBJ2-7; 7 nucleotides agree with TRBD1. This CDR3 spans 13 amino acids. V gave up 8 bases and J gave up 4 bases; unmatched junction bases: 8. In germline, CDR1 is MNHEY, CDR2 SVGEGT. CDR3 region: CASAGTERYEQYF. The DNA for the CDR3 is TGTGCCAGCGCCGGGACAGAAAGGTACGAGCAGTACTTC.

This clonotype was recorded at least ten times. The V and J genes are TRBV15 and TRBJ2-3; 10 positions agree with TRBD2. This CDR3 is built from 19 residues. With 2 bases clipped from V and 0 bases from J, the junction kept 11 bases outside the gene matches. Germline V gene data show CDR1 as LNHNV and CDR2 as YYDKDF (reference sequence). This chain's CDR3 is CATSRPTRRTSGSTDTQYF. Here the CDR3 DNA reads TGTGCCACCAGCAGACCTACTCGCCGGACTAGCGGAAGCACAGATACGCAGTATTTT. The complete variable domain, with remaining parts taken from reference TRBV15 and TRBJ2-3, reads DAMVIQNPRYQVTQFGKPVTLSCSQTLNHNVMYWYQQKSSQAPKLLFHYYDKDFNNEADTPDNFQSRRPNTSFCFLDIRSPGLGDTAMYLCATSRPTRRTSGSTDTQYFGPGTRLTVL.

As for this clonotype: A much larger clone sits a single nucleotide away, making a read error possible. The gene calls are TRBV7-6 and TRBJ2-7; 9 bases agree with TRBD1. V trimming: 2 bases; J trimming: 3 bases; junction bases outside the gene matches: 5. The CDR3 length is 15 residues. The V gene's germline CDR1 is SGHVS and CDR2 FNYEAQ. DNA for the CDR3: TGTGCCAGCAGCTTATCTGACAGGGGGGACTACGAGCAGTACTTC. This translates into CASSLSDRGDYEQYF. The complete variable domain, with remaining parts taken from reference TRBV7-6 and TRBJ2-7, reads GAGVSQSPRYKVTKRGQDVALRCDPISGHVSLYWYRQALGQGPEFLTYFNYEAQQDKSGLPNDRFSAERPEGSISTLTIQRTEQRDSAMYRCASSLSDRGDYEQYFGPGTRLTVT.

This clonotype was detected ten times or more. The chain carries TRBV7-9 and TRBJ2-3, with D possibly being TRBD1 (5 bases). Trimming removed 5 bases at V and 2 bases at J, with 20 bases between. CDR3 length: 17 residues. Germline loops: CDR1 SEHNR, CDR2 FQNEAQ (reference sequence). The CDR3 DNA reads as TGTGCCAGCAGCCCACCCAGGTTAGGGGTGGTCACAGATACGCAGTATTTT. Translation: CASSPPRLGVVTDTQYF.

This clonotype was counted a few times. The chain has TRBV4-1 and TRBJ1-5; D gene unclear. Germline CDR1 reads MGHRA; CDR2 reads YSYEKL. Trimming left V 6 bases short and J 2 bases short, with 11 bases between. The CDR3 runs 14 residues. CDR3 bases: TGCGCCAGCAGTTATAGGGAAGGCAATCAGCCCCAGCATTTT. Its translation is CASSYREGNQPQHF.

In this sample, this clonotype turned up many times. The chain has TRBV7-2 and TRBJ2-5, with D uncertain. Trimming shortened V by 6 bases and J by 5 bases, and 16 bases separated the two germline ends. This CDR3 contains 14 residues. Germline CDR1 reads SGHTA; CDR2 reads FQGNSA. CDR3 loop: CASRATNLLETQYF. The CDR3 DNA sequence: TGTGCCAGCAGGGCGACAAATTTGCTTGAGACCCAGTACTTC. The variable domain in full, with the rest retrieved from reference TRBV7-2 and TRBJ2-5, is GAGVSQSPSNKVTEKGKDVELRCDPISGHTALYWYRQSLGQGLEFLIYFQGNSAPDKSGLPSDRFSAERTGGSVSTLTIQRTQQEDSAVYLCASRATNLLETQYFGPGTRLLVL.

This clonotype was seen repeatedly, ten times or more. The V and J genes are TRBV27 and TRBJ2-1, with 12 bases matching TRBD2. Germline values: CDR1 MNHEY, CDR2 SMNVEV (reference sequence). V lost 5 bases, J lost 9 bases, and 11 bases stayed unmatched. The CDR3 is 16 amino acids. CDR3 in amino acids: CASSVLTSGSFGEQFF. The CDR3 DNA follows: TGTGCCAGCAGTGTCCTGACTAGCGGGAGTTTTGGTGAGCAGTTCTTC.

Turning to this clonotype: A much larger clone lies a single base off, so this may be a read error. The chain links TRBV7-9 to TRBJ1-1; 8 nucleotides line up with TRBD1. CDR1 is SEHNR, CDR2 FQNEAQ, per germline (reference sequence). The CDR3 loop spans 15 amino acids. In nucleotides, the CDR3 is TGTGCCAGCAGCTTAAGGGACAGGCTTAACACTGTAGCTTTCTTT. Amino acid sequence: CASSLRDRLNTVAFF.

This clonotype has only a few counts. A read error may be the cause here, since a much bigger clone is one base away. The chain is built from TRBV6-6 and TRBJ2-3; possibly TRBD2 for D (5 bases). This CDR3 spans 15 amino acids. Germline CDR1 is MNHNY and CDR2 is SVGAGI (reference sequence). With 2 bases removed from V and 11 bases from J, the gap between germline ends came to 20 bases. The CDR3 protein is CASSYRGRDGRGQYF. The DNA of the CDR3 is TGTGCCAGCAGTTACCGCGGCCGCGACGGCCGGGGGCAGTATTTT.

To note about this clonotype: This could be a read error, since a much larger clone is one nucleotide away. This rearrangement joins TRBV7-8 to TRBJ1-5; D ambiguous. CDR1 is SGHVS and CDR2 is FQNEAQ in the germline V gene. The CDR3 is 14 residues long. The CDR3 region has the DNA TGTGCCAGCAGCTTAAGCGGGTTCAATCAGCCCCGGCATTTT. It encodes CASSLSGFNQPRHF.

As to this clonotype: Because the CDR3's place on the DNA is in doubt, the DNA is left out and the CDR3 is given as listed by TCRdb. V is TRBV20-1 and J is TRBJ1-2; the table's D call, TRBD1, has no DNA check behind it. The CDR3 sequence runs 13 residues, both termini included. In germline, CDR1 is DFQATT, CDR2 SNEGSKA (reference sequence). CDR3 amino acids: CSARRTGNYGCTF.

V usage is TRBV28 and J usage is TRBJ2-7; 13 bases map to TRBD2. Germline V gene lookup returns CDR1 MDHEN and CDR2 SYDVKM. The CDR3 consists of 17 residues. J was trimmed by 6 bases and V by 4 bases; bases with no gene match: 12. The CDR3 DNA sequence: TGTGCCAGCAGTTCCGGACTAGCGGGAGTCGGGTTCGCCGAGCAGTACTTC. Protein sequence: CASSSGLAGVGFAEQYF.

The chain uses TRBV27 and TRBJ2-5, with TRBD2 as a possible D gene (6 bases). CDR1 and CDR2 from the germline V gene are MNHEY and SMNVEV (reference sequence). This CDR3 has 15 residues. V dropped 5 bases and J dropped 5 bases, with 18 bases sitting between them. CDR3 sequence (DNA): TGTGCCAGCAGTCCCTATAGCGGATCGGGTGAGACCCAGTACTTC. The encoded protein is CASSPYSGSGETQYF.

This clonotype was counted many times. The rearrangement links TRBV4-3 to TRBJ2-2, with TRBD2 identical over 7 bases. Germline trimming cut 5 bases from V and 0 bases from J; bases unmatched to any gene: 6. The germline V gene encodes CDR1 LGHNA and CDR2 YSLEER. The CDR3 runs to 16 residues. CDR3 in amino acids: CASSAAGTTNTGELFF. CDR3 sequence (DNA): TGCGCCAGCAGCGCCGCCGGGACTACGAACACCGGGGAGCTGTTTTTT.

This clonotype was seen many times. V gene TRBV27 combines with J gene TRBJ2-2; D is perhaps TRBD2 (6 bases). The CDR3 has 14 amino acids. Trimming took off 4 bases at V and 4 bases at J, with 10 bases between the two ends. The germline gives CDR1 MNHEY, CDR2 SMNVEV (reference sequence). The CDR3 coding sequence is TGTGCCAGCAGTTCCCTACTAGCCACCGGGGAGCTGTTTTTT. This gives the protein CASSSLLATGELFF.